The TCR beta chain under discussion was sequenced for a study of OX40 agonist ivuxolimab in advanced cancers. Study details: Prior anti-PD-1, anti-PD-L1 or anti-CTLA-4 therapy was allowed; 40% had some. Partial responses were achieved by three patients, one with hepatocellular carcinoma and two with cutaneous melanoma.

In its sample, this clone was seen once. Here immunoSEQ multiplex PCR was the method, and the copy in TCRdb shows in-frame clones only, minus some. Of some 38,000 clones listed, approximately 90% are singletons. This clonotype originated in an adult with an advanced solid tumor such as melanoma, head and neck, liver or kidney cancer. Sequencing was performed on CD4+ or CD8+ T cells sorted from blood, taken in a trial of the OX40 agonist ivuxolimab.

The CDR3 DNA is TGTGCCAGCAGCGTAGCCTTGGGCGACAACTACGAGCAGTACTTC. Residues: CASSVALGDNYEQYF. The chain links TRBV9 to TRBJ2-7, with unresolved D. This CDR3 has 15 amino acids. The V end was cut by 0 bases, the J end by 3 bases, with 13 bases between. From germline, CDR1 is SGDLS and CDR2 YYNGEE.